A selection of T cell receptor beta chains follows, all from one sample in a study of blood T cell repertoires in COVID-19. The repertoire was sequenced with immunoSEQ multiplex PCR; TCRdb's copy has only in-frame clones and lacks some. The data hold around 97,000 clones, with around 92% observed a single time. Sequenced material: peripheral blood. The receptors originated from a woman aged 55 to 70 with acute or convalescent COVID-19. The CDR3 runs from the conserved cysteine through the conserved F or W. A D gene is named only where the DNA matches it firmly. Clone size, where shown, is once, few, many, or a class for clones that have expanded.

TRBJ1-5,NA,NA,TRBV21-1,TGTGCCAGCATTGGGACAGGGCATCAGCCCCAGCATTTT,CASIGTGHQPQHF
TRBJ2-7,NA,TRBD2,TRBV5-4,TGTGCCAGCAGCTTGTTGCTAGCGGGAGTGCGAGAGCAGTACTTC,CASSLLLAGVREQYF
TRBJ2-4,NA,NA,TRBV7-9,TGTGCCAGTCAAGGACAGAAAAACATTCAGTACTTC,CASQGQKNIQYF
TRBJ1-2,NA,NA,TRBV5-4,TGTGCCAGCAGCTTGGACTCTAACTATGGCTACACCTTC,CASSLDSNYGYTF
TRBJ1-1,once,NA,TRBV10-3,TGTGCCATCAGTGCTCTCCAGGGGAACACTGAAGCTTTCTTT,CAISALQGNTEAFF
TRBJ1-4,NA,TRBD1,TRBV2,TGTGCCAGCAGTGATTCAGGACAGGGTCTAGGGAAACTGTTTTTT,CASSDSGQGLGKLFF
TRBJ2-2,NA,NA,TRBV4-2,TGTGCCAGCAGCGAAGCGGCCCGGGATTCCACCGGGGAGCTGTTTTTT,CASSEAARDSTGELFF
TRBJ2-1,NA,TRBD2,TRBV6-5,TGTGCCAGCAATCTAGCGGTTAACTATGAGCAGTTCTTC,CASNLAVNYEQFF
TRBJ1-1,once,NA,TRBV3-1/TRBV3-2,TGTGCCAGCAGCCAAGTTTATAAGGGCGGGGTCCACACTGAAGCTTTCTTT,CASSQVYKGGVHTEAFF
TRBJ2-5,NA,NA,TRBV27,TGTGCCAGCAGTCCCTTCCCCCGGGACTTACTCTGGGAGACCCAGTACTTC,CASSPFPRDLLWETQYF
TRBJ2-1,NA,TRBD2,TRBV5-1,TGCGCCAGCAGCTCACGACTAGCGGGAGGCTACAATGAGCAGTTCTTC,CASSSRLAGGYNEQFF
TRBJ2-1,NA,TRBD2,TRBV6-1,TGTGCCAGCAGTGAGGAGGCTAGCGGGAGGGTTACCTACAATGAGCAGTTCTTC,CASSEEASGRVTYNEQFF
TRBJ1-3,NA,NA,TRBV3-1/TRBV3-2,TGTGCCAGCAGCCAACGGGGGGCCCAACTTCGAAGCACCATATATTTT,CASSQRGAQLRSTIYF
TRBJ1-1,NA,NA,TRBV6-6,TGTGCCAGCAGTTCCAGGGGACACCGTGAAGCTTTCTTT,CASSSRGHREAFF
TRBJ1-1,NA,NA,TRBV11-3,TGTGCCAGCAGCTTAACCCGGGAGGCTTTCTTT,CASSLTREAFF
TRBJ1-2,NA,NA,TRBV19,TGTGCCAGTAGTGCCGACAGGTACAACTATGGCTACACCTTC,CASSADRYNYGYTF
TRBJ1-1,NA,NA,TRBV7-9,TGTGCCAGCAGCTCCCCCAGCGGTATGAACACTGAAGCTTTCTTT,CASSSPSGMNTEAFF
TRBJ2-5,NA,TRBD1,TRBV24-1,TGTGCCACCAGTGATCCGGTGAGGGGGCAGGAGACCCAGTACTTC,CATSDPVRGQETQYF
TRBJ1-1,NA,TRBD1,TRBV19,TGTGCCAGTAGTCTCCCAGGGGGCTCTGAAGCTTTCTTT,CASSLPGGSEAFF
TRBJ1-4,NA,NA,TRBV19,TGTGCCAGTAGTGAAATAGGGGGAAAACTGTTTTTT,CASSEIGGKLFF
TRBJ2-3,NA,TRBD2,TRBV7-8,TGTGCCAGCAGCTCGTTAGCGGGAGGGGGGACCACAGATACGCAGTATTTT,CASSSLAGGGTTDTQYF
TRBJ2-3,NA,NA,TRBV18,TGTGCCAGCTCACCACCGGCTAGCGGCACAGATACGCAGTATTTT,CASSPPASGTDTQYF
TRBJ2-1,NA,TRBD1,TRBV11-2,TGTGCCAGCAGCTCTGGACAGGGGGCCTTGAATGAGCAGTTCTTC,CASSSGQGALNEQFF
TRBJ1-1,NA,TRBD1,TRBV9,TGTGCCAGCAGCTACGGGGGACAGACGAACACTGAAGCTTTCTTT,CASSYGGQTNTEAFF
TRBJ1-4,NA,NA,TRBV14,TGTGCCAGCAGCCACCGGGCGGGTGAAAAACTGTTTTTT,CASSHRAGEKLFF
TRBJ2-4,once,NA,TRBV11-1,TGTGCCAGCAGCTTAGAGGGGAGGGCCAAAAACATTCAGTACTTC,CASSLEGRAKNIQYF
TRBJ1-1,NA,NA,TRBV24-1,TGTGCCACCTCTCAGGGCAGGGAAGCTTTCTTT,CATSQGREAFF
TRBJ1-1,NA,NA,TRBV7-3,TGTGCCAGCAGCTTTAATCCCGGGGGGAACACTGAAGCTTTCTTT,CASSFNPGGNTEAFF
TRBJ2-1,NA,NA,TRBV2,TGTGCCAGCAGGGTTGACTATACCTACAATGAGCAGTTCTTC,CASRVDYTYNEQFF
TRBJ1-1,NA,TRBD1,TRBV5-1,TGCGCCAGCACGGCCCTACAGGGGACCATGAACACTGAAGCTTTCTTT,CASTALQGTMNTEAFF
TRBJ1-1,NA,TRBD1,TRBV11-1,TGTGCCAGCAGCACCCCGGGACAGAGGGGCACTGAAGCTTTCTTT,CASSTPGQRGTEAFF
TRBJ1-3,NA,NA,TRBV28,TGTGCCAGCACCAACGGCGGAATCTCTGGAAACACCATATATTTT,CASTNGGISGNTIYF
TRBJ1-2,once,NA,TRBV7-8,TGTGCCAGCAGCTTGTCCGACAGGTCGGGGGGCTACACCTTC,CASSLSDRSGGYTF